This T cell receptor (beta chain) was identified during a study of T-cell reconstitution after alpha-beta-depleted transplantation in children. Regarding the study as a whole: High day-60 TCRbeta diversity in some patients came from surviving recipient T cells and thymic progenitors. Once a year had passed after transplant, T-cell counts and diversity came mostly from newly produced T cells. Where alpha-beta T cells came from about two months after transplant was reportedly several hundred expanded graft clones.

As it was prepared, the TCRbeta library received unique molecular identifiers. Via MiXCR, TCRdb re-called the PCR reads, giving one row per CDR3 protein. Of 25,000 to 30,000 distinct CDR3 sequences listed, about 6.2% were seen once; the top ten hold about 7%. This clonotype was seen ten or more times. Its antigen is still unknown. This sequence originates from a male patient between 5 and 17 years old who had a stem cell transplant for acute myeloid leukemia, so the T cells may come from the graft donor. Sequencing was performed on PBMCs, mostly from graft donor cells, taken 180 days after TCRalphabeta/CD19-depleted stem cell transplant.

CDR3 nucleotides: TGTGCCAGCAGTTTATATCCGGAACTCTACGAGCAGTACTTC. This encodes CASSLYPELYEQYF. V gene TRBV28 combines with J gene TRBJ2-7; D not certain. Trimming removed 1 base from V and 3 bases from J, with 10 bases in between. Germline CDR1 is MDHEN and CDR2 is SYDVKM. CDR3 length: 14 amino acids.